There are many counts of the clone carrying this TCR beta chain. Stability of Graves' hyperthyroidism was defined as absent ophthalmopathy progression within 18 months. For the diagnoses, clinical symptoms, serum thyroxine and TRAb, thyroid ultrasound and orbital computed tomography were used. From RNA transcripts, TCR beta CDR3 regions were amplified. The study used the HTBI primer set for a first-round RT-PCR of the TCR CDR3. Each CDR3 protein gets one entry after TCRdb re-called the multiplex PCR reads with MiXCR. The sample includes fewer than 600,000 distinct CDR3 sequences, around 13% seen only once; the top ten take approximately 14%. This sample is part of a study of T cells in Graves' hyperthyroidism and ophthalmopathy. Per germline, CDR1 ENHRY and CDR2 SYGVKD. Trimming at V came to 5 bases and at J to 3 bases, leaving 6 bases not matched to a gene. The CDR3 is 14 residues long.

The TCR sequence derives from a woman between 40 and 50 years old with Graves' hyperthyroidism. The source material was blood. The chain is built from TRBV10-3 and TRBJ2-7; 8 nucleotides line up with TRBD1. Written as DNA, the CDR3 is TGTGCCATCAGTTCCGGGACAGGTCGCTACGAGCAGTACTTC. This sequence encodes CAISSGTGRYEQYF.